The 11 T cell receptor beta chains presented below share a single source sample, sequenced in a study of blood T cell repertoires in COVID-19. The table came from immunoSEQ multiplex PCR; TCRdb's copy has only in-frame clones and leaves some out. Among 120,000 to 150,000 clones listed, roughly 76% were seen once. The sequenced material came from peripheral blood. These receptors were obtained from a man older than 75 with acute or convalescent COVID-19.

This clone has more than one count but fewer than ten. This chain links TRBV28 with TRBJ2-2, with 9 bases matching TRBD1. The CDR3 loop spans 14 amino acids. Germline trimming cut 7 bases from V and 7 bases from J; bases unmatched to any gene: 7. The germline V gene has CDR1 MDHEN and CDR2 SYDVKM. For the CDR3, the DNA is TGTGCCAGCACACAACAGGGGGCAGGCGGGGAGCTGTTTTTT. Its translation: CASTQQGAGGELFF.

CDR3 DNA: TGTGCCAGCAGCCAAAGGGGGAGCACAGATACGCAGTATTTT. It codes for CASSQRGSTDTQYF. The rearrangement links TRBV4-2 to TRBJ2-3, with D possibly TRBD1 on 6 matching bases. CDR1 and CDR2 from the germline V gene are LGHNA and YNFKEQ. Between the trimmed V and J ends, which lost 2 bases and 0 bases, there was a span of 6 bases. The CDR3 is 14 amino acids.

V is TRBV18 and J is TRBJ1-1, with TRBD1 matching 10 bases. V was pared by 3 bases and J by 3 bases, with 7 bases of the junction left unmatched. Looked up from germline, CDR1 is KGHSH and CDR2 is LQKENI. The CDR3 contains 16 residues. The CDR3 DNA is TGTGCCAGCTCACCTCGGACAGGGGGTAGGGACACTGAAGCTTTCTTT. Translating gives CASSPRTGGRDTEAFF.

The CDR3 protein is CASSLFLRVEGVDEQFF. CDR3 DNA: TGTGCCAGCAGCTTATTTCTCAGGGTAGAAGGGGTCGATGAGCAGTTCTTC. The chain couples TRBV7-9 to TRBJ2-1; possible D gene TRBD1, 5 bases. The germline V and J ends were trimmed by 2 bases and 8 bases, with 22 bases remaining between them. The CDR3 is made up of 17 amino acids. Germline CDR1 SEHNR, CDR2 FQNEAQ (reference sequence). The variable domain in full, completed from reference TRBV7-9 and TRBJ2-1, reads DTGVSQNPRHKITKRGQNVTFRCDPISEHNRLYWYRQTLGQGPEFLTYFQNEAQLEKSRLLSDRFSAERPKGSFSTLEIQRTEQGDSAMYLCASSLFLRVEGVDEQFFGPGTRLTVL.

This clone came up once. The genes are TRBV7-9 and TRBJ2-2, with TRBD1 as a possible D gene (6 bases). CDR1 and CDR2 from the germline V gene are SEHNR and FQNEAQ (reference sequence). The length of the CDR3 is 15 residues. Trimming cost V 5 bases and J 1 base, with 11 bases left between them. The CDR3 nucleotides are TGTGCCAGCAGCGTCCCGGGACAGAACACCGGGGAGCTGTTTTTT. This translates into CASSVPGQNTGELFF.

V and J are TRBV19 and TRBJ2-7; weak D call: TRBD2 (7 bases). In germline, CDR1 is LNHDA, CDR2 SQIVND (reference sequence). This CDR3 has 16 residues. V was pared by 7 bases and J by 3 bases, with 22 bases between. In DNA form, the CDR3 reads TGTGCCAGTAACCCTTCGGGGGGCGCCCTCCTCTACGAGCAGTACTTC. Encoded protein: CASNPSGGALLYEQYF.

This clone was detected once. This chain connects TRBV12-3 or TRBV12-4 to TRBJ2-2; D possibly corresponds to TRBD1 (5 bases). The CDR3 consists of 13 residues. V was shortened by 7 bases and J by 5 bases, with 11 bases between the two germline ends. CDR3 amino acids: CASTQGGTGELFF. For the CDR3, the DNA is TGTGCCAGCACCCAGGGTGGAACCGGGGAGCTGTTTTTT.

This rearrangement joins TRBV6-6 to TRBJ2-5; possible D gene TRBD2, 6 bases. Germline V CDR1 and CDR2: MNHNY, SVGAGI (reference sequence). Trimming took 4 bases from V and 5 from J, leaving 8 bases between them. The CDR3 is 12 residues long. The CDR3 nucleotides are TGTGCCAGCAGTTCGGCGGGGGAGACCCAGTACTTC. This gives the protein CASSSAGETQYF.

The rearrangement links TRBV18 to TRBJ1-1; the D gene is possibly TRBD1 (6 bases). With 0 bases removed from V and 4 bases from J, the gap between germline ends came to 9 bases. The germline CDR1 and CDR2 sequences are KGHSH and LQKENI. The CDR3 consists of 14 residues. The CDR3 nucleotides are TGTGCCAGCTCACCACCAACAGGGAGCACTGAAGCTTTCTTT. Translated: CASSPPTGSTEAFF.

Notes on this clone: At one boundary the junction diverges from the germline segment, which might be a read error. The chain is built from TRBV7-7 and TRBJ2-1; weak D call: TRBD1 (6 bases). In germline, CDR1 is SSHAT, CDR2 FNYEAQ (reference sequence). There are 16 residues in the CDR3. In nucleotides, the CDR3 is TGTGCTAGCAGCTCTACGACAGGCAGCTCCTACAATGAGCAGTTCTTC. Translating it yields CASSSTTGSSYNEQFF.

This clone was counted between two and nine times. The V and J genes are TRBV12-3 or TRBV12-4 and TRBJ1-1, with no clear D. Trimming left V 0 bases short and J 6 bases short, with 2 bases between. The CDR3 consists of 11 residues. CDR3 sequence (DNA): TGTGCCAGCAGTTTAGCCTCTGAAGCTTTCTTT. The encoded protein is CASSLASEAFF.